The next 19 T cell receptor beta chains were all read from a single sample in a study of vaccination and CD4 T cells after COVID-19. Researchers used the Oncomine TCR Beta short-read assay to sequence DNA from cultured CD4+ T cells. The authors extracted genomic DNA from cultured CD4+ T cells. Each CDR3 protein gets one entry after TCRdb re-called the PCR reads with MiXCR. The table has about 6,900 distinct CDR3 sequences, more than 30% seen once. No cognate antigen is known for these TCRs. The treatment is: approximately 10-day PBMC culture with coronavirus spike peptide pools or control peptides (ViraFEST assay). Before the COVID-19 pandemic (2011-2018), CD4+ T cells were obtained from the unexposed donor. Sequences were obtained from CD4+ T cells from blood, cultured in vitro. These receptors all stem from a human donor in good health.

This chain links TRBV7-8 with TRBJ2-6; weak D call: TRBD1 (6 bases). This CDR3 has 18 residues. V was trimmed by 4 bases and J by 0 bases, leaving 16 bases between them. The V gene's germline CDR1 is SGHVS and CDR2 FQNEAQ. The DNA for the CDR3 is TGTGCCAGCAGCTACGGACAGCACTACAGCTCTGGGGCCAACGTCCTGACTTTC. Translated, it gives CASSYGQHYSSGANVLTF.

The chain recombines TRBV6-2 or TRBV6-3 with TRBJ1-2, with a weak D call TRBD1 (5 bases). This CDR3 has 14 residues. The germline V gene encodes CDR1 MNHEY and CDR2 SVGEGT. V was cut by 5 bases and J by 6 bases, with 16 bases left in between. The CDR3 sequence: CASSHRGGVDGYTF. The CDR3 nucleotides read TGTGCCAGCAGTCACCGGGGAGGGGTCGATGGCTACACCTTC.

This sequence joins TRBV20-1 and TRBJ2-7, with a possible D match to TRBD2 (6 bases). The V gene's germline CDR1 is DFQATT and CDR2 SNEGSKA (reference sequence). The CDR3 totals 14 residues. Trimming took 0 bases from V and 2 from J, leaving 11 bases between them. The CDR3 reads CSAREAGTAYEQYF. As DNA, the CDR3 is TGCAGTGCTAGAGAGGCGGGGACCGCCTACGAGCAGTACTTC.

The chain employs TRBV20-1 and TRBJ1-4, with 7 nucleotides matching TRBD1. Germline CDR1 is DFQATT and CDR2 is SNEGSKA (reference sequence). The trim removed 4 bases at V and 8 bases at J, leaving 1 base unmatched. The CDR3 has 11 residues. The CDR3 loop is CSATRGEKLFF. CDR3 sequence (DNA): TGCAGTGCTACCAGGGGGGAAAAACTGTTTTTT.

Concerning this clonotype: A read error may account for a junction end that differs from germline. V gene TRBV20-1 combines with J gene TRBJ2-1; D is unresolved. The length of the CDR3 is 14 residues. From germline, CDR1 is DFQATT and CDR2 SNEGSKA (reference sequence). This CDR3 reads CSAREAVEPSPTSF. DNA of the CDR3: TGCAGTGCTAGAGAGGCGGTTGAACCGAGCCCTACCTCCTTC.

The genes are TRBV7-2 and TRBJ2-6, with D possibly being TRBD2 (5 bases). V gave up 3 bases and J gave up 1 base, with 10 bases separating them. This CDR3 contains 16 residues. Germline-derived CDR1 and CDR2 are SGHTA and FQGNSA. As DNA, the CDR3 is TGTGCCAGCAGCTTTCCCGGAGGATCTGGGGCCAACGTCCTGACTTTC. This codes for CASSFPGGSGANVLTF. The complete variable domain, with remaining parts taken from reference TRBV7-2 and TRBJ2-6, reads GAGVSQSPSNKVTEKGKDVELRCDPISGHTALYWYRQSLGQGLEFLIYFQGNSAPDKSGLPSDRFSAERTGGSVSTLTIQRTQQEDSAVYLCASSFPGGSGANVLTFGAGSRLTVL.

DNA for the CDR3: TGTGCCAGCAGCTCGCCTAGAGGGGTACAAGAGACCCAGTACTTC. Its translation: CASSSPRGVQETQYF. The chain couples TRBV5-4 to TRBJ2-5; D may match TRBD1 or TRBD2 (5 bases each). Germline V lookup: CDR1 SGHNT, CDR2 YYREEE (reference sequence). Between the trimmed V and J ends, which lost 3 bases and 2 bases, there was a span of 14 bases. This CDR3 spans 15 amino acids.

V is TRBV20-1 and J is TRBJ2-3; 9 nucleotides match TRBD2. V was pared by 0 bases and J by 3 bases, with 1 base of the junction left unmatched. Germline V gives CDR1 DFQATT, CDR2 SNEGSKA (reference sequence). The CDR3 extends over 14 amino acids. CDR3 sequence reads: CSARDAGGTDTQYF. The CDR3 DNA is TGCAGTGCTAGAGATGCGGGAGGGACAGATACGCAGTATTTT.

The chain combines TRBV20-1 with TRBJ2-1; unclear D gene. Germline assignment: CDR1 DFQATT and CDR2 SNEGSKA (reference sequence). The germline V and J ends were trimmed by 1 base and 1 base, with 5 bases remaining between them. The CDR3 contains 13 residues. The CDR3 DNA reads as TGCAGTGCTAGAGTTGGTTCCTACAATGAGCAGTTCTTC. Translation gives CSARVGSYNEQFF.

The chain joins TRBV19 to TRBJ1-1; TRBD1 might be the D (5 bases). The CDR3 spans 14 residues. V shed 4 bases and J shed 0 bases, with 9 bases lying between them. CDR1 is LNHDA and CDR2 is SQIVND in the germline V gene (reference sequence). Written as DNA, the CDR3 is TGTGCCAGTAGTAGGCAGGGAATGAACACTGAAGCTTTCTTT. It translates to CASSRQGMNTEAFF.

V and J are TRBV20-1 and TRBJ1-1; maybe TRBD1 (6 bases). Germline V gives CDR1 DFQATT, CDR2 SNEGSKA (reference sequence). CDR3 length: 14 amino acids. V gave up 2 bases and J gave up 0 bases, with 10 bases separating them. CDR3 bases: TGCAGTGCTAGAAGGGCAGGGGTGAACACTGAAGCTTTCTTT. Its protein is CSARRAGVNTEAFF.

This clonotype was observed a few times. This chain uses TRBV7-3 with TRBJ2-7; perhaps TRBD1 as D (5 bases). The germline V gene encodes CDR1 SGHTA and CDR2 FQGTGA. The CDR3 covers 14 residues. Trimming took 6 bases from V and 4 from J, leaving 16 bases between them. In nucleotides, the CDR3 is TGTGCCAGCAGTCCCCCTTCAGGGATGTACGAGCAGTACTTC. This sequence encodes CASSPPSGMYEQYF.

J is TRBJ2-7 and V is TRBV19, with D maybe TRBD2 (6 bases). The germline V gene encodes CDR1 LNHDA and CDR2 SQIVND (reference sequence). CDR3 size: 15 residues. V was shortened by 6 bases and J by 2 bases, with 17 bases between the two germline ends. CDR3 in DNA: TGTGCCAGTAGGGGGGGAGCGTTGAGCACCTACGAGCAGTACTTC. This codes for CASRGGALSTYEQYF.

This clonotype was detected a few times. The rearrangement links TRBV7-9 to TRBJ1-6, with no clear D. The CDR3 loop spans 12 amino acids. Germline V gene data show CDR1 as SEHNR and CDR2 as FQNEAQ (reference sequence). Trimming removed 7 bases at V and 5 bases at J, with 6 bases between. In DNA form, the CDR3 reads TGTGCCAGCACCGTGGATAATTCACCCCTCCACTTT. It codes for CASTVDNSPLHF.

V is TRBV7-9 and J is TRBJ1-1; D possibly corresponds to TRBD1 (6 bases). The length of the CDR3 is 15 residues. The germline V and J ends were trimmed by 5 bases and 1 base, with 14 bases remaining between them. CDR1 and CDR2 (germline): SEHNR, FQNEAQ (reference sequence). CDR3: CASSPGEGGNTEAFF. The CDR3, as DNA: TGTGCCAGCAGCCCAGGGGAGGGCGGGAACACTGAAGCTTTCTTT.

This chain connects TRBV7-3 to TRBJ1-1; 10 bases are a match to TRBD1. The CDR3 contains 15 residues. V trimming: 0 bases; J trimming: 4 bases; junction bases outside the gene matches: 2. Germline CDR1 SGHTA, CDR2 FQGTGA. The CDR3 DNA reads TGTGCCAGCAGCTTAACGCGGACAGGGGGCACTGAAGCTTTCTTT. As protein: CASSLTRTGGTEAFF.

As for this clonotype: One junction end disagrees with the germline gene, perhaps due to a read error. The chain has TRBV20-1 and TRBJ1-6; D unclear. Germline V lookup: CDR1 DFQATT, CDR2 SNEGSKA (reference sequence). The CDR3 extends over 15 amino acids. This CDR3 is CSARDPGRNNTPLHF. As DNA, the CDR3 is TGCAGTGCTAGAGATCCCGGAAGAAATAATACACCCCTCCACTTT.

The gene calls are TRBV4-3 and TRBJ2-5, with D perhaps assigned TRBD1 or TRBD2 (7 bases each). Germline values: CDR1 LGHNA, CDR2 YSLEER. There are 15 residues in the CDR3. The V end was cut by 4 bases, the J end by 3 bases, with 15 bases between. CDR3 sequence (DNA): TGCGCCAGCAGCCCAGGGGGGAGGGCCAAAGAGACCCAGTACTTC. Translated: CASSPGGRAKETQYF.

This clonotype has a handful of counts. The V and J genes are TRBV5-4 and TRBJ1-2; 7 bases match TRBD1. CDR3 length: 13 residues. J was trimmed by 8 bases and V by 2 bases; bases with no gene match: 6. Germline V gives CDR1 SGHNT, CDR2 YYREEE (reference sequence). CDR3 DNA sequence: TGTGCCAGCAGCTTTGTACAGGGACAGGGCTACACCTTC. Residues: CASSFVQGQGYTF.